These 21 T cell receptor beta chains were sequenced from one sample in a study of cytomegalovirus exposure and HLA in healthy donors. Researchers ran the PCR with 60 Vbeta and 13 Jbeta primers. TCRdb keeps only in-frame clones here, not all; method: immunoSEQ multiplex PCR. The table includes fewer than 200,000 clones, 70% to 90% detected once. Sequenced: PBMCs. Receptor source: a woman between 18 and 30 years old in good health and CMV-seronegative.

J is TRBJ2-4 and V is TRBV18; a possible D gene is TRBD2 (7 bases). The germline CDR1 and CDR2 sequences are KGHSH and LQKENI. The CDR3 sequence is 17 residues long. Trimming took off 2 bases at V and 2 bases at J, with 16 bases between the two ends. The CDR3 spells CASSPREGDTSKNIQYF. The CDR3 DNA sequence: TGTGCCAGCTCACCAAGGGAGGGGGATACGTCCAAAAACATTCAGTACTTC.

V gene TRBV28 combines with J gene TRBJ2-7; 10 bases align to TRBD1. CDR3 length: 14 residues. Trimming cost V 6 bases and J 4 bases; bases outside gene matches: 6. CDR1 is MDHEN and CDR2 is SYDVKM in the germline V gene. The CDR3 DNA sequence: TGTGCCAGCAGGAGGGGACAGGGGTTTTACGAGCAGTACTTC. It is translated as CASRRGQGFYEQYF.

This clone has more than one count but fewer than ten. The chain recombines TRBV19 with TRBJ1-5; no definite D call. Trimming took 3 bases from V and 2 from J, leaving 14 bases between them. Germline loops: CDR1 LNHDA, CDR2 SQIVND (reference sequence). The CDR3 loop spans 16 amino acids. CDR3 region: CASSILRGLGNQPQHF. The CDR3, as DNA: TGTGCCAGTAGTATCTTACGAGGGTTGGGCAATCAGCCCCAGCATTTT. Combining the CDR3 with reference TRBV19 and TRBJ1-5 gives the whole variable domain DGGITQSPKYLFRKEGQNVTLSCEQNLNHDAMYWYRQDPGQGLRLIYYSQIVNDFQKGDIAEGYSVSREKKESFPLTVTSAQKNPTAFYLCASSILRGLGNQPQHFGDGTRLSIL.

The chain combines TRBV13 with TRBJ2-3, with D possibly being TRBD1 (6 bases). Germline loops: CDR1 PRHDT, CDR2 FYEKMQ (reference sequence). The CDR3 spans 17 residues. Trimming left V 3 bases short and J 3 bases short, with 19 bases between. CDR3 protein: CASSFETRGSLTDTQYF. The CDR3 DNA sequence: TGTGCCAGCAGCTTCGAGACCAGGGGCAGTTTGACAGATACGCAGTATTTT. Looking up the rest from reference TRBV13 and TRBJ2-3 gives the full variable domain: AAGVIQSPRHLIKEKRETATLKCYPIPRHDTVYWYQQGPGQDPQFLISFYEKMQSDKGSIPDRFSAQQFSDYHSELNMSSLELGDSALYFCASSFETRGSLTDTQYFGPGTRLTVL.

With regard to this clone: The identical CDR3 is also encoded by other nucleotide sequences in the sample. The V and J genes are TRBV7-9 and TRBJ2-5, with unresolved D. The CDR3 has 13 amino acids. Trimming cost V 4 bases and J 1 base, with 7 bases left between them. CDR1 is SEHNR and CDR2 is FQNEAQ in the germline V gene (reference sequence). DNA for the CDR3: TGTGCCAGCAGCTCGTCCGGCCAAGAGACCCAGTACTTC. Its translation is CASSSSGQETQYF.

The rearrangement links TRBV7-9 to TRBJ1-2, with TRBD1 matching 9 bases. V lost 4 bases, J lost 2 bases, and 5 bases stayed unmatched. The CDR3 spans 15 residues. CDR1 and CDR2 from the germline V gene are SEHNR and FQNEAQ (reference sequence). The CDR3 sequence is CASSWGQGANYGYTF. The CDR3 region has the DNA TGTGCCAGCAGCTGGGGACAGGGTGCAAACTATGGCTACACCTTC. Supplemented by reference TRBV7-9 and TRBJ1-2, the full variable domain reads DTGVSQNPRHKITKRGQNVTFRCDPISEHNRLYWYRQTLGQGPEFLTYFQNEAQLEKSRLLSDRFSAERPKGSFSTLEIQRTEQGDSAMYLCASSWGQGANYGYTFGSGTRLTVV.

The J gene is TRBJ1-5, the V gene TRBV27, with 7 bases lining up with TRBD1. The CDR3 has 13 residues. The J segment lost 7 bases and the V segment lost 5 bases, leaving 5 bases of the junction unmatched. Per germline, CDR1 MNHEY and CDR2 SMNVEV (reference sequence). The CDR3 protein is CASSGQVGQPQHF. In DNA, the CDR3 is TGTGCCAGCAGTGGACAGGTCGGCCAGCCCCAGCATTTT.

This chain joins TRBV19 and TRBJ1-2, with TRBD1 identical over 10 bases. The germline CDR1 and CDR2 sequences are LNHDA and SQIVND (reference sequence). The CDR3 covers 15 residues. With 3 bases clipped from V and 6 bases from J, the junction kept 7 bases outside the gene matches. CDR3 residues: CASSITGTGVHGYTF. In DNA, the CDR3 is TGTGCCAGTAGTATTACCGGGACAGGGGTCCATGGCTACACCTTC.

The rearrangement uses TRBV4-2 and TRBJ2-2; TRBD2 matches at 10 bases. The CDR3 covers 17 residues. V lost 1 base and J lost 4; bases outside the gene matches: 6. Germline CDR1 and CDR2: LGHNA and YNFKEQ. The CDR3 region is CASSQGVSGRRTGELFF. For the CDR3, the DNA is TGTGCCAGCAGCCAAGGTGTTAGCGGGAGGCGCACCGGGGAGCTGTTTTTT.

The rearrangement joins TRBV19 to TRBJ1-2; 10 positions match TRBD1. V lost 5 bases and J lost 7; bases outside the gene matches: 4. Per the germline V gene, CDR1 is LNHDA and CDR2 is SQIVND (reference sequence). CDR3 length: 13 amino acids. The chain's CDR3 is CASSGQGVGGYTF. The CDR3 region has the DNA TGTGCCAGTAGTGGACAGGGGGTCGGTGGCTACACCTTC.

This chain uses TRBV2 with TRBJ1-5, with 11 bases that match TRBD1. In germline, CDR1 is SNHLY, CDR2 FYNNEI. There are 21 residues in the CDR3. V gave up 4 bases and J gave up 2 bases; unmatched junction bases: 19. CDR3 loop: CASSGLFGQDRGHDGNQPQHF. DNA for the CDR3: TGTGCCAGCAGTGGGCTCTTCGGACAGGACAGGGGGCATGATGGCAATCAGCCCCAGCATTTT.

The rearrangement links TRBV5-1 to TRBJ2-7; D is possibly TRBD1 (6 bases). V shed 0 bases and J shed 2 bases, with 12 bases lying between them. In germline, CDR1 is SGHRS, CDR2 YFSETQ. This CDR3 has 15 residues. The CDR3 spells CASSLEGTSTYEQYF. The CDR3 DNA follows: TGCGCCAGCAGCTTGGAGGGGACATCGACCTACGAGCAGTACTTC.

The rearrangement uses TRBV10-2 and TRBJ2-3; D possibly corresponds to TRBD1 (5 bases). In germline, CDR1 is WSHSY, CDR2 SAAADI. The V and J ends lost 4 bases and 4 bases respectively, with 9 bases between them. The CDR3 loop spans 13 amino acids. The CDR3 region has the DNA TGCGCCAGCAGTGTTCCAGGGTCAGATACGCAGTATTTT. Its translation is CASSVPGSDTQYF.

J is TRBJ1-5 and V is TRBV4-2; possibly TRBD1 for D (5 bases). This CDR3 has 19 residues. Trimming removed 0 bases from V and 1 base from J, with 19 bases in between. CDR1 is LGHNA, CDR2 YNFKEQ, per germline. Here the CDR3 DNA reads TGTGCCAGCAGCCAAGATTCATCGGGGGGGTTTGGGAGCAATCAGCCCCAGCATTTT. Translating it yields CASSQDSSGGFGSNQPQHF.

The rearrangement links TRBV27 to TRBJ1-1; D is uncertain. Germline V CDR1 and CDR2: MNHEY, SMNVEV (reference sequence). The CDR3 has 13 amino acids. Trimming shortened V by 3 bases and J by 4 bases, and 9 bases separated the two germline ends. The DNA of the CDR3 is TGTGCCAGCAGTTTTGACGGGTTCACTGAAGCTTTCTTT. Translation: CASSFDGFTEAFF.

On this clone: This CDR3 is also generated by other DNA sequences in the sample. V usage is TRBV29-1 and J usage is TRBJ1-5, with a weak D call TRBD1 (6 bases). The germline V gene has CDR1 SQVTM and CDR2 ANQGSEA. V was trimmed by 4 bases and J by 5 bases, leaving 9 bases between them. The CDR3 loop spans 12 amino acids. CDR3 loop: CSVAGADQPQHF. The CDR3, as DNA: TGCAGCGTTGCAGGGGCTGATCAGCCCCAGCATTTT.

The DNA for the CDR3 is TGTGCCAGCAGTTTAGGGGCCGAGCAGTACTTC. Protein product: CASSLGAEQYF. This chain connects TRBV27 to TRBJ2-7; D perhaps matches TRBD1 (5 bases). Per the germline V gene, CDR1 is MNHEY and CDR2 is SMNVEV (reference sequence). V was shortened by 2 bases and J by 6 bases, with 5 bases between the two germline ends. This CDR3 has 11 amino acids.

The J gene is TRBJ2-5, the V gene TRBV6-1, with TRBD1 matching 7 bases. Germline trimming cut 4 bases from V and 3 bases from J; bases unmatched to any gene: 8. There are 15 residues in the CDR3. CDR1 and CDR2 from the germline V gene are MNHNS and SASEGT. The CDR3 sequence: CASSGQQGRKETQYF. The CDR3 DNA sequence: TGTGCCAGCAGTGGACAACAGGGGAGAAAAGAGACCCAGTACTTC.

CDR3 loop: CASSLIYKNYEQYF. The CDR3 nucleotides are TGTGCCAGCAGTCTTATCTATAAAAACTACGAGCAGTACTTC. The chain recombines TRBV28 with TRBJ2-7; the D is unclear. This CDR3 is built from 14 residues. The V and J ends lost 5 bases and 3 bases respectively, with 14 bases between them. Per germline, CDR1 MDHEN and CDR2 SYDVKM. Supplemented by reference TRBV28 and TRBJ2-7, the full variable domain reads DVKVTQSSRYLVKRTGEKVFLECVQDMDHENMFWYRQDPGLGLRLIYFSYDVKMKEKGDIPEGYSVSREKKERFSLILESASTNQTSMYLCASSLIYKNYEQYFGPGTRLTVT.

The rearrangement joins TRBV29-1 to TRBJ2-7, with D perhaps matching TRBD1 (5 bases). CDR1 is SQVTM, CDR2 ANQGSEA, per germline. The CDR3 spans 15 residues. The germline V and J ends were trimmed by 5 bases and 7 bases, with 24 bases remaining between them. The CDR3 reads CSVSRGRVAKGEQYF. CDR3 nucleotides: TGCAGCGTTTCCCGAGGCAGGGTGGCGAAGGGGGAGCAGTACTTC.

This clone has only a few counts. Compared with germline, one end of the junction differs, possibly owing to a read error. V usage is TRBV7-7 and J usage is TRBJ2-1, with 7 bases aligning to TRBD2. This CDR3 has 15 residues. Germline CDR1 SSHAT, CDR2 FNYEAQ (reference sequence). The CDR3: CASSLSAGPYNEQFF. For the CDR3, the DNA is TGTGCTAGCAGCTTATCAGCGGGGCCCTACAATGAGCAGTTCTTC. The full variable domain, rest sourced from reference TRBV7-7 and TRBJ2-1, is GAGVSQSPRYKVTKRGQDVTLRCDPISSHATLYWYQQALGQGPEFLTYFNYEAQPDKSGLPSDRFSAERPEGSISTLTIQRTEQRDSAMYRCASSLSAGPYNEQFFGPGTRLTVL.